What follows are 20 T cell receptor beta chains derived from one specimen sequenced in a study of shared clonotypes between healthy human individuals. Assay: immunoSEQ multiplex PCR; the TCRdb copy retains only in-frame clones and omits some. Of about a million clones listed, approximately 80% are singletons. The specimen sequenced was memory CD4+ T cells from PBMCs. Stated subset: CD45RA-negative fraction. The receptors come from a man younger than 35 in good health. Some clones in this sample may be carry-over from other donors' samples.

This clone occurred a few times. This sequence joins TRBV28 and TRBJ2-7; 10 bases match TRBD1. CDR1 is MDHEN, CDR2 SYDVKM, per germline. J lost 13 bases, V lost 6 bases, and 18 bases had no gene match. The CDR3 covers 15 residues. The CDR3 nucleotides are TGTGCCAGCAGCCCGGGGGACAGGGGAGTAGGGGTCGAATACTTC. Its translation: CASSPGDRGVGVEYF.

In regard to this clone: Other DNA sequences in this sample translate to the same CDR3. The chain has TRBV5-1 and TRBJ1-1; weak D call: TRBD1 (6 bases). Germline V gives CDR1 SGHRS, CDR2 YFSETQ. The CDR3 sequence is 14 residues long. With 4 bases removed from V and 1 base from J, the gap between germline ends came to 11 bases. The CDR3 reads CASSHGQPNTEAFF. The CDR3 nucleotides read TGCGCCAGCAGCCATGGACAGCCGAACACTGAAGCTTTCTTT.

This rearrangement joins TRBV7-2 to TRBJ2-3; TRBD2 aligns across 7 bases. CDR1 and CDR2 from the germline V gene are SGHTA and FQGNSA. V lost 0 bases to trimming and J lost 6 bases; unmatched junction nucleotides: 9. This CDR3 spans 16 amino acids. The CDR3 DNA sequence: TGTGCCAGCAGCTTAGCGGCTAGCGGCCAGACTGATACGCAGTATTTT. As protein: CASSLAASGQTDTQYF.

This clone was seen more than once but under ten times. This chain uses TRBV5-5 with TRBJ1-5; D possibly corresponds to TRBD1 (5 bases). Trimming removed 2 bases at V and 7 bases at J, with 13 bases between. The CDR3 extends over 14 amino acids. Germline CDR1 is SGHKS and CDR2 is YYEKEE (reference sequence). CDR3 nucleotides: TGTGCCAGCAGCTTCGGGCAGGGCGGGCAGCCCCAGCATTTT. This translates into CASSFGQGGQPQHF.

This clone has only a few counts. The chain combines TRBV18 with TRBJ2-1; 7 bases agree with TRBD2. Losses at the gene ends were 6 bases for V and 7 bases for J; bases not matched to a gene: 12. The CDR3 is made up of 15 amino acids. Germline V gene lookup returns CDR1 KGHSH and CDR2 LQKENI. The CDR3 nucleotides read TGTGCCAGCTCGCCCGGACTAGTTCTGGGGAATGAGCAGTTCTTC. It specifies CASSPGLVLGNEQFF. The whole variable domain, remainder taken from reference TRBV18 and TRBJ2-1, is NAGVMQNPRHLVRRRGQEARLRCSPMKGHSHVYWYRQLPEEGLKFMVYLQKENIIDESGMPKERFSAEFPKEGPSILRIQQVVRGDSAAYFCASSPGLVLGNEQFFGPGTRLTVL.

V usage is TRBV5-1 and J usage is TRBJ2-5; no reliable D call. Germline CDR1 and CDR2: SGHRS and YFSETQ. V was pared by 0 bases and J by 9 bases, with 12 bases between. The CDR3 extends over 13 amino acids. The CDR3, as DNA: TGCGCCAGCAGCTTGGAGGCCCCCGAGGCCCAGTACTTC. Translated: CASSLEAPEAQYF. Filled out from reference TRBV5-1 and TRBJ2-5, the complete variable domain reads KAGVTQTPRYLIKTRGQQVTLSCSPISGHRSVSWYQQTPGQGLQFLFEYFSETQRNKGNFPGRFSGRQFSNSRSEMNVSTLELGDSALYLCASSLEAPEAQYFGPGTRLLVL.

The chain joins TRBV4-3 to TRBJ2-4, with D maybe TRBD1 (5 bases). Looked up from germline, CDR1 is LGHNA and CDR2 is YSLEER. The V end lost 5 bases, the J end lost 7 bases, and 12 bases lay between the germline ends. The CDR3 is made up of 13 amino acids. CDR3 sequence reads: CASSYGAANIQYF. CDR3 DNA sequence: TGCGCCAGCAGCTATGGGGCGGCGAACATTCAGTACTTC.

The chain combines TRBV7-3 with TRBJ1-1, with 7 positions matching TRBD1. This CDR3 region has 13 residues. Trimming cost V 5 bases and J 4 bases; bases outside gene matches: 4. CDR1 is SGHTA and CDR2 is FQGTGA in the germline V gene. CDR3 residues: CASSRRQGTEAFF. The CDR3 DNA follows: TGTGCCAGCAGCCGGAGACAGGGCACTGAAGCTTTCTTT.

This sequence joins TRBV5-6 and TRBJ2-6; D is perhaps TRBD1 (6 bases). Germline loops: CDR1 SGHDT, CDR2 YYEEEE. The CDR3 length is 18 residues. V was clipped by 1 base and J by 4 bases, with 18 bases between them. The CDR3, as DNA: TGTGCCAGCAGCTTGACGGGACACCCGTCGGGAGGGGCCAACGTCCTGACTTTC. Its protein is CASSLTGHPSGGANVLTF.

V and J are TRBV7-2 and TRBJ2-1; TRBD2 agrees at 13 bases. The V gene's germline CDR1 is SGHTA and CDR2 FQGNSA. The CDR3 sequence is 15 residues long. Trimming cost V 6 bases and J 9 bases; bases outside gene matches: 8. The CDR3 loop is CASSHGLAGEGEQFF. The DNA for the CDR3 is TGTGCCAGCAGTCACGGACTAGCGGGAGAGGGTGAGCAGTTCTTC. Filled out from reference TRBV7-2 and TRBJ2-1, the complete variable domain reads GAGVSQSPSNKVTEKGKDVELRCDPISGHTALYWYRQSLGQGLEFLIYFQGNSAPDKSGLPSDRFSAERTGGSVSTLTIQRTQQEDSAVYLCASSHGLAGEGEQFFGPGTRLTVL.

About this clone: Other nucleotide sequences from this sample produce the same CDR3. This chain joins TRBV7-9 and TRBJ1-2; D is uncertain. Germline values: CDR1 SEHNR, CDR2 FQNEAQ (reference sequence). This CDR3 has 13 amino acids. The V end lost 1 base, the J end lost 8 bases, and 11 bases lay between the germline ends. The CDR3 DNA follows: TGTGCCAGCAGCTTAGAGGCAGGAGGGGGCTACACCTTC. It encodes CASSLEAGGGYTF.

Written as DNA, the CDR3 is TGTGCCAGCAGCTTGAGTACCGCAGATACGCAGTATTTT. The encoded protein is CASSLSTADTQYF. The J gene is TRBJ2-3, the V gene TRBV5-4; no clear D. V lost 1 base and J lost 4, with 7 bases in between. This CDR3 is built from 13 residues. The germline V gene has CDR1 SGHNT and CDR2 YYREEE (reference sequence).

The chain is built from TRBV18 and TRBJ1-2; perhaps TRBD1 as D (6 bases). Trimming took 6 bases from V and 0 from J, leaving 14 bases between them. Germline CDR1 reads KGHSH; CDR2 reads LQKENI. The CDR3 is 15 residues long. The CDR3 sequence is CASSPGQSSNYGYTF. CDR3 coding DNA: TGTGCCAGCTCCCCAGGACAGAGTTCTAACTATGGCTACACCTTC.

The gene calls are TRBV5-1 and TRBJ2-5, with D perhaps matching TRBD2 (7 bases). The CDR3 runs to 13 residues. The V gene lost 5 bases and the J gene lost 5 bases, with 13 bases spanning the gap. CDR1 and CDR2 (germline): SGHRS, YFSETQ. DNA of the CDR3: TGCGCCAGCAGTGCGGGGGCGCAGGAGACCCAGTACTTC. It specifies CASSAGAQETQYF. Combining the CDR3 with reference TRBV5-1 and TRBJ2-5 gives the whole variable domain KAGVTQTPRYLIKTRGQQVTLSCSPISGHRSVSWYQQTPGQGLQFLFEYFSETQRNKGNFPGRFSGRQFSNSRSEMNVSTLELGDSALYLCASSAGAQETQYFGPGTRLLVL.

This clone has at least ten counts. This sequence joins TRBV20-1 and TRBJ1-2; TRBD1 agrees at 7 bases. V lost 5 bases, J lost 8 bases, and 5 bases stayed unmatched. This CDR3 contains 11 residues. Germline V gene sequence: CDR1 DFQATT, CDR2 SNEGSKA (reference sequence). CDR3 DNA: TGCAGTGCTTATAGACAGGGAGGCTACACCTTC. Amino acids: CSAYRQGGYTF.

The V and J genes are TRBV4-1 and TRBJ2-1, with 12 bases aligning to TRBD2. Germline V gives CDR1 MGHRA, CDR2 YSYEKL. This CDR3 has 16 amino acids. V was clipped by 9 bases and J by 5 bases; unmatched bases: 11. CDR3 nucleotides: TGCGCCAGTACTGGAGGACTAGCGGGGTATAACAATGAGCAGTTCTTC. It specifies CASTGGLAGYNNEQFF.

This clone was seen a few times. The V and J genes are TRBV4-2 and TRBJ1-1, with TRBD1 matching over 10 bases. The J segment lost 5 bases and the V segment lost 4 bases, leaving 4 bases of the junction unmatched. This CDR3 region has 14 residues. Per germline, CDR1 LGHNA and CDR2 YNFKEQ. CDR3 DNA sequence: TGTGCCAGCAGCCGTTCGGGACAGGGGACTGAAGCTTTCTTT. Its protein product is CASSRSGQGTEAFF.

The CDR3 spells CASSPGQGSPLHF. DNA for the CDR3: TGTGCCAGCAGCCCTGGACAAGGATCACCCCTCCACTTT. The chain carries TRBV11-3 and TRBJ1-6, with a possible D match to TRBD1 (5 bases). From germline, CDR1 is SGHNT and CDR2 YENEEA. Trimming stripped 5 bases from V and 10 bases from J, with 12 bases between. The CDR3 has 13 residues.

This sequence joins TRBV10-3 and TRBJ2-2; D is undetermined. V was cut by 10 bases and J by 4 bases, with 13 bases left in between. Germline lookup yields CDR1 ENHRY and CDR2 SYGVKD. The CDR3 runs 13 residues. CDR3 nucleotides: TGTGCCAAACAACCGAGCCTCACCGGGGAGCTGTTTTTT. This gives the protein CAKQPSLTGELFF.

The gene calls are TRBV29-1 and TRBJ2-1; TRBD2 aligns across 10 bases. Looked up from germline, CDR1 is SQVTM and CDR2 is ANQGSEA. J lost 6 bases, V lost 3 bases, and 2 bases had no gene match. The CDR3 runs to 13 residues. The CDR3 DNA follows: TGCAGCGTTGACCCTAGCGGGAGCAATGAGCAGTTCTTC. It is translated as CSVDPSGSNEQFF.